This TCR beta chain was documented in a study of OX40 agonist ivuxolimab in advanced cancers. Study-wide context: Dosing consisted of intravenous ivuxolimab at 0.01 to 10 mg/kg every 2 weeks. Eligibility admitted prior anti-PD-1, anti-PD-L1 or anti-CTLA-4 therapy; roughly 40% had some. Study-wide findings and caveats: Clonal expansion was seen in CD4+ and CD8+ blood T cells by week 6 at 0.1 to 3.0 mg/kg.

Clones were read by immunoSEQ multiplex PCR, and TCRdb kept only the in-frame ones, dropping some. The data hold 50,000 to 65,000 clones, with roughly 91% observed a single time. On this clone: What it binds is not known.

The TCR comes from an adult with an advanced solid tumor such as melanoma, head and neck, liver or kidney cancer. The sequencing used CD4+ or CD8+ T cells sorted from blood, collected in a trial of the OX40 agonist ivuxolimab.

The CDR3 region is CASQRLGTGSNEQFF. CDR3 DNA sequence: TGTGCTTCCCAACGGCTCGGGACAGGGTCTAATGAGCAGTTCTTC. J is TRBJ2-1 and V is TRBV27; TRBD1 aligns across 9 bases. Germline values: CDR1 MNHEY, CDR2 SMNVEV (reference sequence). This CDR3 has 15 amino acids.